This TCR beta chain was found in a study of blood T cell repertoires in COVID-19. Study-level information: The study drew acute and convalescent COVID-19 samples from the United States, Italy and Spain.

A Seattle source enrolled patients during active infection and followed them longitudinally. The CDR3 consists of 16 residues. Germline lookup yields CDR1 GTSNPN and CDR2 SVGIG (reference sequence). Trimming removed 2 bases from V and 4 bases from J, with 18 bases in between. How the authors handled the data: Amplified reference gene primers provided the basis for estimating nucleated cell counts. The data were produced by immunoSEQ multiplex PCR, yet TCRdb's version contains in-frame clones alone and is incomplete. From that table come the V and J calls and clone size; the DNA was used to work out D and trimming. This table holds about 200,000 clones, around four fifths found once.

The receptor was derived from a man aged 60 to 69 with COVID-19, enrolled during active disease. The sample comprised peripheral blood. The rearrangement uses TRBV30 and TRBJ2-1; D possibly corresponds to TRBD2 (6 bases). CDR3 coding DNA: TGTGCCTGGAGTAGGCGGCGCGGAGGGGTATACAATGAGCAGTTCTTC. Translated, it gives CAWSRRRGGVYNEQFF.